These 7 T cell receptor beta chains came from one sample sequenced in a study of blood T cell repertoires in COVID-19 (TCRdb year 2020). Libraries came from the immunoSEQ multiplex PCR assay. TCRdb stores this immuneACCESS table with in-frame sequences only. Part of the clones is absent; in the studies checked, under half of the shortfall reflects unresolved V genes, and no reason is known for the rest. The sample includes 160,000 or so clones, with around 83% observed a single time. Approximately 5.4% of the sample is in the top ten clones. The sample was peripheral blood. The receptors were sampled from a woman aged 45-65 years with COVID-19, enrolled during active disease.

The chain combines TRBV5-4 with TRBJ2-7; D might be TRBD1 (5 bases). CDR1 and CDR2 from the germline V gene are SGHNT and YYREEE (reference sequence). Trimming cost V 10 bases and J 4 bases, with 12 bases left between them. The CDR3 length is 11 residues. Here the CDR3 reads CAAGAQYEQYF. DNA for the CDR3: TGTGCCGCTGGGGCCCAGTACGAGCAGTACTTC.

V usage is TRBV6-5 and J usage is TRBJ1-2; 9 nucleotides align to TRBD1. The germline CDR1 and CDR2 sequences are MNHEY and SVGAGI. With V trimmed by 3 bases and J by 2 bases, 4 bases remained unmatched. This CDR3 region has 15 residues. The CDR3 sequence is CASSYSTGGNYGYTF. In DNA form, the CDR3 reads TGTGCCAGCAGTTATTCCACAGGGGGCAACTATGGCTACACCTTC.

The chain recombines TRBV25-1 with TRBJ1-2; a possible D gene is TRBD1 (6 bases). This CDR3 region has 15 residues. Between the trimmed V and J ends, which lost 4 bases and 5 bases, there was a span of 17 bases. Germline lookup yields CDR1 MGHDK and CDR2 SYGVNS. The CDR3: CASSGPPGADYGYTF. CDR3 DNA sequence: TGTGCCAGCAGTGGGCCCCCAGGGGCAGATTATGGCTACACCTTC.

This clone was detected a few times. V and J are TRBV7-8 and TRBJ1-1; no clear D. The CDR3 is 14 amino acids. The germline gives CDR1 SGHVS, CDR2 FQNEAQ. V lost 6 bases and J 0 bases, leaving 11 bases between the germline ends. In DNA form, the CDR3 reads TGTGCCAGCAGGGCGGGTTGGGTGAACACTGAAGCTTTCTTT. Translated: CASRAGWVNTEAFF.

The rearrangement joins TRBV4-1 to TRBJ1-1; D is possibly TRBD1 (5 bases). The CDR3 runs to 14 residues. The germline V gene encodes CDR1 MGHRA and CDR2 YSYEKL. V dropped 0 bases and J dropped 4 bases, with 9 bases sitting between them. CDR3 DNA: TGCGCCAGCAGCCAAGATCGGGGGGGCACTGAAGCTTTCTTT. It translates to CASSQDRGGTEAFF.

The chain links TRBV7-6 to TRBJ2-5; 11 positions agree with TRBD2. The CDR3 is 15 residues long. V shed 2 bases and J 4 bases; nucleotides not matched to a gene: 3. CDR1 and CDR2 from the germline V gene are SGHVS and FNYEAQ. The CDR3 region is CASSLNSGGGETQYF. The CDR3 coding sequence is TGTGCCAGCAGCTTAAATAGCGGGGGGGGAGAGACCCAGTACTTC.

The chain couples TRBV28 to TRBJ1-5, with 7 bases lining up with TRBD1. Trimming cost V 6 bases and J 7 bases; bases outside gene matches: 3. The CDR3 runs 12 residues. CDR1 is MDHEN and CDR2 is SYDVKM in the germline V gene. The CDR3 is CASRRQGQPQHF. As DNA, the CDR3 is TGTGCCAGCAGGAGACAGGGCCAGCCCCAGCATTTT.